This T cell receptor beta chain was documented in a study of shared clonotypes between healthy human individuals. Germline CDR1 reads SEHNR; CDR2 reads FQNEAQ (reference sequence). The J segment lost 4 bases and the V segment lost 4 bases, leaving 4 bases of the junction unmatched. This CDR3 spans 14 amino acids. Tens of thousands of T cell genomes (around 0.2 ug DNA) went into each sorted-subset replicate. Some clones are missing from TCRdb's copy, which holds only in-frame ones; the method was immunoSEQ multiplex PCR. The sample carries some 580,000 clones, 95% to 98% recorded once. CD45RO-negative CD8 cells positively selected for CCR7 made up the naive population, which excluded terminally differentiated effector memory CD45RA+ cells.

This TCR was recovered from a man under 40 in good health. The sample taken for sequencing was naive CD8+ T cells sorted from blood. The rearrangement joins TRBV7-9 to TRBJ2-7; 10 bases line up with TRBD1. The CDR3 loop is CASSWRDRGYEQYF. As DNA, the CDR3 is TGTGCCAGCAGCTGGAGGGACAGGGGATACGAGCAGTACTTC.